Reported below is one T cell receptor (beta chain). Antigen specificity is unknown. The sample belongs to a study of CD8+ T cells in alopecia areata. Study-wide background: Tofacitinib ran 6 to 18 months, followed by 6 months off drug.

General study points: For patients receiving tofacitinib, scalp clonality and expanded CD8+ clones among the top 100 significantly decreased. TCR sharing was clearer in mice than between patients, perhaps partly owing to patient HLA diversity.

Following RNA extraction, reverse transcription yielded cDNA that acted as the sequencing template. Here immunoSEQ multiplex PCR was the method, and the copy in TCRdb shows in-frame clones only, minus some. The sample holds a few hundred thousand clones, roughly two fifths seen once. Treatment in this sample: oral pan-JAK inhibitor, 5-10 mg twice daily. The junction had 1 base not matched to a gene; V was cut back by 0 bases and J by 3 bases. Per germline, CDR1 SQVTM and CDR2 ANQGSEA. The CDR3 contains 14 residues. The V gene is TRBV29-1, the J gene TRBJ2-3; 9 bases align to TRBD2. The sample in question was CD4+ T cells sorted from blood, obtained between weeks 30 and 35, from a patient treated with tofacitinib. This receptor was taken from a human donor with alopecia areata. CDR3 sequence reads: CSVEEAGGTDTQYF. The CDR3 DNA sequence: TGCAGCGTTGAAGAGGCGGGGGGGACAGATACGCAGTATTTT.